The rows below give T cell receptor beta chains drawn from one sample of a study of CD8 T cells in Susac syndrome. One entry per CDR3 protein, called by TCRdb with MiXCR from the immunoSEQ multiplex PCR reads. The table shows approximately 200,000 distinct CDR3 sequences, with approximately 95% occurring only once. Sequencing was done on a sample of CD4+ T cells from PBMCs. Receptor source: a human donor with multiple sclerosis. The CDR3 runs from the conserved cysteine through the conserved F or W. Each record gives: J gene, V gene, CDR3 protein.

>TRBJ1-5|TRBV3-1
CASSQDWQGAQHF
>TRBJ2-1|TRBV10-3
CAISESATPHEQFF
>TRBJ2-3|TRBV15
CATSRGNSGGASDTQYF
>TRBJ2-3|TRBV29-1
CSVDSSGATDTQYF
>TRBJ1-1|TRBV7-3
CASSQRTGKAFF
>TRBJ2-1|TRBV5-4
CASSFGGAETAEQFF
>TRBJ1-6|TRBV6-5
CASSYRAGEDSPLHF
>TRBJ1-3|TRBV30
CAWTRTSGNTIYF
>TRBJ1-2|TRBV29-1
CSVEDHKVVGGYTF
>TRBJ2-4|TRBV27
CASSLGTTNLAKNIQYF
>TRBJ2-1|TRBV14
CASSQRSPAAVGRGNEQFF